This TCR beta chain originates from a study of shared clonotypes between healthy human individuals. Study-wide context: CD4 naive and CD4 memory each took three plates per donor, while CD8 naive took two and CD8 memory one.

Only in-frame clones appear in the TCRdb table, and some are missing; sequencing was by immunoSEQ multiplex PCR. The repertoire includes approximately 2,300,000 clones, 85% to 95% of them detected once, and around 0.38% sits in the top ten. The CDR3 runs 13 residues. CDR1 and CDR2 from the germline V gene are SGHRS and YFSETQ. Losses at the gene ends were 3 bases for V and 6 bases for J; bases not matched to a gene: 5. The V call is TRBV5-1, the J call TRBJ2-7; 8 bases map to TRBD1. The clonotype was recovered from a young man in good health. Some clones in this sample may be carry-over from other donors' samples. Sequenced sample: naive CD4+ T cells from PBMCs. Regarding subset: CD45RA+ positively selected. The CDR3 loop reads CASSWGQEGEQYF. CDR3 DNA sequence: TGCGCCAGCAGCTGGGGACAGGAGGGCGAGCAGTACTTC.